This T cell receptor beta chain was documented in a study of blood T cell repertoires in COVID-19. In the study overall: The United States, Italy and Spain supplied acute and convalescent COVID-19 samples. Nucleic acid was either cDNA or gDNA, and it came from T cells, B-cell-depleted T cells, or PBMCs.

J gave up 4 bases and V 6 bases, and 10 bases lay outside the gene matches. The CDR3 runs 16 residues. From germline, CDR1 is SGHTA and CDR2 FQGTGA. How the authors handled the data: Amplification of reference gene primers was used by the study to estimate nucleated cell counts. Only in-frame clones appear in the TCRdb table, and some are missing; sequencing was by immunoSEQ multiplex PCR. V, J and clone size derive from that table, while D and trimming were established from the DNA sequence. Altogether under 350,000 clones are present, approximately 85% being singletons, with the ten largest covering 7.2%.

The sample consisted of peripheral blood. This sequence joins TRBV7-3 and TRBJ2-3; 10 nucleotides line up with TRBD2. This receptor was identified in a human donor in a cohort sampled during active COVID-19. In nucleotides, the CDR3 is TGTGCCAGCAGTCCCACCCTAGCGGGGGATCCAGATACGCAGTATTTT. It codes for CASSPTLAGDPDTQYF.